Listed here are 32 T cell receptor beta chains from one sample, sequenced in a study of response to subunit inactivated influenza vaccine. TCRdb re-called the RT-PCR reads with MiXCR, one entry per CDR3 protein. The sample lists approximately 700,000 distinct CDR3 sequences, roughly 13% occurring once. The sequences come from PBMCs from blood, collected 14 to 15 days before vaccination. These receptors came from a man aged 50 to 59 who received an inactivated influenza vaccine.

The chain is built from TRBV12-3 or TRBV12-4 and TRBJ2-1; 13 positions match TRBD2. Germline trimming cut 6 bases from V and 9 bases from J; bases unmatched to any gene: 8. There are 15 residues in the CDR3. The DNA of the CDR3 is TGTGCCAGCAGCCCTACTAGCGGGAGGGCCGGTGAGCAGTTCTTC. Protein product: CASSPTSGRAGEQFF.

In its sample, this clonotype was seen many times. The chain is built from TRBV11-2 and TRBJ1-1; 7 bases map to TRBD1. Trimming took 4 bases from V and 2 from J; bases not matched to a gene: 4. Germline values: CDR1 SGHAT, CDR2 FQNNGV. The CDR3 totals 14 residues. CDR3 coding DNA: TGTGCCAGCAGCTCTCAGGGGGTTAACACTGAAGCTTTCTTT. Protein product: CASSSQGVNTEAFF.

The chain couples TRBV27 to TRBJ2-1; 8 nucleotides line up with TRBD2. Germline lookup yields CDR1 MNHEY and CDR2 SMNVEV (reference sequence). The CDR3 has 18 residues. The V and J ends lost 4 bases and 0 bases, in that order; junction bases with no gene match: 11. CDR3 bases: TGTGCCAGCAGTTCTAGTTTGAGGCGGGGGGTCTCCTACAATGAGCAGTTCTTC. Amino acid sequence: CASSSSLRRGVSYNEQFF.

Ten or more counts support this clonotype. The V call is TRBV7-9, the J call TRBJ2-3; D call uncertain. CDR1 is SEHNR, CDR2 FQNEAQ, per germline (reference sequence). V lost 8 bases to trimming and J lost 0 bases, with 6 bases between them. The CDR3 covers 12 residues. CDR3 sequence (DNA): TGTGCCAGCGGACGAAGCACAGATACGCAGTATTTT. Translation: CASGRSTDTQYF.

The genes are TRBV6-1 and TRBJ2-2, with 14 nucleotides matching TRBD2. This CDR3 is built from 15 residues. Trimming took 4 bases from V and 6 from J; bases not matched to a gene: 1. Germline V CDR1 and CDR2: MNHNS, SASEGT. CDR3 sequence: CASSGTSGRPGELFF. CDR3 bases: TGTGCCAGCAGTGGGACTAGCGGGAGGCCCGGGGAGCTGTTTTTT.

This clonotype was observed many times. The J gene is TRBJ2-7, the V gene TRBV7-9, with TRBD1 matching 8 bases. V lost 5 bases and J lost 3; bases outside the gene matches: 6. Germline CDR1 SEHNR, CDR2 FQNEAQ (reference sequence). The CDR3 consists of 14 residues. The CDR3 loop is CASSTGQASYEQYF. The CDR3 nucleotides read TGTGCCAGCAGCACGGGACAGGCTAGCTACGAGCAGTACTTC.

The chain links TRBV4-3 to TRBJ2-7; D is ambiguous. Germline V gives CDR1 LGHNA, CDR2 YSLEER. This CDR3 contains 12 residues. The V end was cut by 0 bases, the J end by 5 bases, with 5 bases between. The CDR3 DNA reads TGCGCCAGCAGCCAAGACACTCACGAGCAGTACTTC. It codes for CASSQDTHEQYF.

The rearrangement links TRBV11-2 to TRBJ2-2; D might be TRBD1 (6 bases). There are 17 residues in the CDR3. From germline, CDR1 is SGHAT and CDR2 FQNNGV. V was shortened by 1 base and J by 3 bases, with 15 bases between the two germline ends. The CDR3 spells CASSLAFDRLDTGELFF. CDR3 nucleotide sequence: TGTGCCAGCAGCTTAGCATTCGACAGGCTCGACACCGGGGAGCTGTTTTTT.

This clonotype appeared a few times. The chain carries TRBV5-1 and TRBJ2-3; TRBD2 matches at 8 bases. The trim removed 2 bases at V and 6 bases at J, leaving 5 bases unmatched. Germline V lookup: CDR1 SGHRS, CDR2 YFSETQ. This CDR3 has 14 residues. The CDR3 DNA reads as TGCGCCAGCAGCTTAGCGGGAGTAATGGATACGCAGTATTTT. It encodes CASSLAGVMDTQYF.

The CDR3 reads CATSDFGSLGTDTQYF. The CDR3 DNA reads TGTGCCACCAGTGATTTCGGCAGTCTCGGCACAGATACGCAGTATTTT. This rearrangement joins TRBV24-1 to TRBJ2-3; D call uncertain. The CDR3 is 16 residues long. Deletions cut 1 base from V and 1 base from J, with 11 bases between. Germline loops: CDR1 KGHDR, CDR2 SFDVKD.

This clonotype came up many times. The CDR3 nucleotides are TGTGCCAGCAGTTTAGATAGGACAGGGAGTGAGCAGTTCTTC. Amino acid sequence: CASSLDRTGSEQFF. The chain recombines TRBV12-3 or TRBV12-4 with TRBJ2-1, with 8 bases fitting TRBD1. The CDR3 loop spans 14 amino acids. The ends lost 1 base at V and 9 bases at J; junction bases unmatched: 5.

The chain is built from TRBV19 and TRBJ2-1; tentatively, D is TRBD1 or TRBD2 (6 bases each). Germline V gene data show CDR1 as LNHDA and CDR2 as SQIVND (reference sequence). The germline V and J ends were trimmed by 4 bases and 3 bases, with 16 bases remaining between them. The CDR3 extends over 16 amino acids. The DNA of the CDR3 is TGTGCCAGTAGTACCCCCATGGGGGGCAGCTACAATGAGCAGTTCTTC. Protein product: CASSTPMGGSYNEQFF.

This clonotype was seen a few times. This chain connects TRBV6-6 to TRBJ2-7, with D possibly matching TRBD1 (6 bases). V gave up 6 bases and J gave up 3 bases, with 9 bases separating them. The CDR3 has 12 amino acids. CDR1 and CDR2 (germline): MNHNY, SVGAGI (reference sequence). CDR3 DNA: TGTGCCAGCAGCTGGGACATCTACGAGCAGTACTTC. It specifies CASSWDIYEQYF.

With regard to this clonotype: A much bigger clone sits one base away, suggesting this may be a read error. The V and J genes are TRBV7-9 and TRBJ2-3; D gene unclear. The CDR3 contains 15 residues. The V gene's germline CDR1 is SEHNR and CDR2 FQNEAQ (reference sequence). V was cut by 1 base and J by 1 base, with 9 bases left in between. CDR3 DNA: TGTGCCAGCAGCTTAGTAGGGTTTGGCACAGATACGCAGTATTTT. Translated: CASSLVGFGTDTQYF.

With respect to this clonotype: In this CDR3 the conserved last residue, phenylalanine or tryptophan, is missing, so a read error is likely. Because the CDR3's place on the DNA is in doubt, the DNA is left out and the CDR3 is given as listed by TCRdb. The chain recombines TRBV6-5 with TRBJ2-5; the DNA was not compared with TRBD1, the D call given in the table. Including both end residues, the CDR3 is 10 amino acids long. Germline loops: CDR1 MNHEY, CDR2 SVGAGI. The CDR3 protein is CASSYSNSGD.

The chain couples TRBV12-3 or TRBV12-4 to TRBJ2-2; perhaps TRBD1 as D (5 bases). This CDR3 contains 14 residues. The V gene lost 5 bases and the J gene lost 7 bases, with 14 bases spanning the gap. The CDR3 reads CASSPQGSVGELFF. The CDR3 region has the DNA TGTGCCAGCAGTCCCCAGGGCTCTGTCGGGGAGCTGTTTTTT.

This clonotype was observed many times. The chain joins TRBV4-3 to TRBJ1-1; tentative D call: TRBD1 (6 bases). Trimming took off 1 base at V and 7 bases at J, with 10 bases between the two ends. Germline CDR1 LGHNA, CDR2 YSLEER. The CDR3 has 13 residues. The CDR3 loop is CASSQGGTNEAFF. The CDR3 DNA is TGCGCCAGCAGCCAAGGGGGGACAAATGAAGCTTTCTTT.

This clonotype was observed a few times. This sequence joins TRBV15 and TRBJ2-1; 9 bases agree with TRBD2. Germline V gene data show CDR1 as LNHNV and CDR2 as YYDKDF (reference sequence). This CDR3 contains 16 residues. The V and J ends lost 6 bases and 8 bases, in that order; junction bases with no gene match: 14. CDR3 loop: CATRRGGRARGDEQFF. DNA of the CDR3: TGTGCCACCAGGAGGGGCGGGAGGGCCAGGGGCGATGAGCAGTTCTTC.

The chain uses TRBV6-1 and TRBJ1-5; D call uncertain. The CDR3 is made up of 14 amino acids. Trimming took 0 bases from V and 9 from J, leaving 12 bases between them. Per the germline V gene, CDR1 is MNHNS and CDR2 is SASEGT. CDR3: CASSEATRIRPQHF. In nucleotides, the CDR3 is TGTGCCAGCAGTGAAGCGACCAGGATCCGGCCCCAGCATTTT.

The genes are TRBV12-3 or TRBV12-4 and TRBJ1-2; unclear D gene. V was trimmed by 3 bases and J by 0 bases, leaving 8 bases between them. The CDR3 sequence is 14 residues long. The CDR3 spells CASSFGGPNYGYTF. The CDR3 DNA reads as TGTGCCAGCAGTTTTGGCGGCCCTAACTATGGCTACACCTTC.

This clonotype was found many times. The V and J genes are TRBV15 and TRBJ2-5, with D possibly matching TRBD2 (6 bases). The V end was cut by 0 bases, the J end by 4 bases, with 12 bases between. The CDR3 covers 15 residues. Germline CDR1 and CDR2: LNHNV and YYDKDF (reference sequence). Here the CDR3 reads CATSRDPGDLETQYF. The CDR3 bases are TGTGCCACCAGCAGAGATCCGGGGGACCTAGAGACCCAGTACTTC.

CDR3: CASSLRGGANNEQFF. As DNA, the CDR3 is TGTGCCAGCAGTTTACGCGGGGGGGCTAATAATGAGCAGTTCTTC. The rearrangement joins TRBV12-3 or TRBV12-4 to TRBJ2-1, with 9 bases identical to TRBD2. V lost 2 bases to trimming and J lost 7 bases; unmatched junction nucleotides: 6. The CDR3 runs 15 residues.

The chain carries TRBV7-2 and TRBJ2-7; possibly TRBD2 for D (5 bases). Trimming shortened V by 3 bases and J by 6 bases, and 21 bases separated the two germline ends. The CDR3 totals 16 residues. Looked up from germline, CDR1 is SGHTA and CDR2 is FQGNSA. CDR3 protein: CASSFGSDLTAAEQYF. CDR3 DNA sequence: TGTGCCAGCAGCTTCGGTAGCGATTTGACGGCTGCCGAGCAGTACTTC.

This clonotype was observed a few times. V is TRBV9 and J is TRBJ2-5; perhaps TRBD1 as D (6 bases). Germline V gene lookup returns CDR1 SGDLS and CDR2 YYNGEE. The CDR3 contains 14 residues. V lost 3 bases and J 7 bases, leaving 16 bases between the germline ends. Here the CDR3 DNA reads TGTGCCAGCAGCGCCCAGGGGAGTATCGCGACCCAGTACTTC. Protein sequence: CASSAQGSIATQYF.

This clonotype was counted between two and nine times. The chain combines TRBV20-1 with TRBJ1-1; D is uncertain. Trimming shortened V by 6 bases and J by 0 bases, and 11 bases separated the two germline ends. Germline CDR1 reads DFQATT; CDR2 reads SNEGSKA (reference sequence). This CDR3 is built from 13 residues. CDR3 bases: TGCAGTGCAAACAGATTATTGAACACTGAAGCTTTCTTT. Residues: CSANRLLNTEAFF.

The chain employs TRBV6-2 or TRBV6-3 and TRBJ1-1, with unresolved D. This CDR3 is built from 12 residues. Looked up from germline, CDR1 is MNHEY and CDR2 is SVGEGT. Trimming stripped 2 bases from V and 3 bases from J, with 4 bases between. CDR3 DNA sequence: TGTGCCAGCAGTTACCTGGACACTGAAGCTTTCTTT. Translation: CASSYLDTEAFF.

Only a few counts were recorded for this clonotype. The chain links TRBV27 to TRBJ2-3; 9 bases agree with TRBD2. The V gene end was trimmed by 6 bases and the J gene end by 2 bases; junction bases not matched to a gene: 3. This CDR3 comprises 14 residues. Germline V gene lookup returns CDR1 MNHEY and CDR2 SMNVEV (reference sequence). CDR3 amino acids: CASRLAGPTDTQYF. DNA for the CDR3: TGTGCCAGCAGGCTAGCGGGACCCACAGATACGCAGTATTTT.

This chain links TRBV2 with TRBJ2-5; D not certain. Germline CDR1 SNHLY, CDR2 FYNNEI. V was shortened by 1 base and J by 3 bases, with 3 bases between the two germline ends. The CDR3 is made up of 12 amino acids. CDR3: CASSEVEETQYF. The CDR3 DNA reads TGTGCCAGCAGTGAAGTAGAAGAGACCCAGTACTTC.

This clonotype showed up just a few times. The rearrangement links TRBV5-1 to TRBJ2-7; 11 nucleotides agree with TRBD1. The V gene end was trimmed by 4 bases and the J gene end by 3 bases; junction bases not matched to a gene: 12. Looked up from germline, CDR1 is SGHRS and CDR2 is YFSETQ. This CDR3 comprises 17 residues. The CDR3 DNA reads as TGCGCCAGCAGCCCCGCCCTGGGACAGGGGGATGTCTACGAGCAGTACTTC. Translated: CASSPALGQGDVYEQYF.

The rearrangement joins TRBV7-9 to TRBJ1-5; 7 bases map to TRBD1. CDR1 SEHNR and CDR2 FQNEAQ come from the germline V gene (reference sequence). V was pared by 4 bases and J by 1 base, with 4 bases of the junction left unmatched. The CDR3 contains 15 residues. CDR3 region: CASSSDRVSNQPQHF. In DNA form, the CDR3 reads TGTGCCAGCAGCTCCGACAGGGTCAGCAATCAGCCCCAGCATTTT. The full variable domain, its missing parts supplied by reference TRBV7-9 and TRBJ1-5, is DTGVSQNPRHKITKRGQNVTFRCDPISEHNRLYWYRQTLGQGPEFLTYFQNEAQLEKSRLLSDRFSAERPKGSFSTLEIQRTEQGDSAMYLCASSSDRVSNQPQHFGDGTRLSIL.

V is TRBV21-1 and J is TRBJ2-1; no check of the table's D call, TRBD1, against the DNA was made. TRBV21-1 is assigned pseudogene status. This CDR3 spans 13 amino acids. For the CDR3, the DNA is TGTGCCAGCAGCAAAATCAGGGGTGATGAGCAGTTCTTC. This translates into CASSKIRGDEQFF.

This clonotype has only a few counts. This chain connects TRBV9 to TRBJ1-1, with D uncertain. CDR1 is SGDLS, CDR2 YYNGEE, per germline. The CDR3 sequence is 13 residues long. Trimming cost V 4 bases and J 7 bases, with 14 bases left between them. In DNA form, the CDR3 reads TGTGCCAGCAGCCCGCGGACGGGGATTGAAGCTTTCTTT. Protein sequence: CASSPRTGIEAFF.